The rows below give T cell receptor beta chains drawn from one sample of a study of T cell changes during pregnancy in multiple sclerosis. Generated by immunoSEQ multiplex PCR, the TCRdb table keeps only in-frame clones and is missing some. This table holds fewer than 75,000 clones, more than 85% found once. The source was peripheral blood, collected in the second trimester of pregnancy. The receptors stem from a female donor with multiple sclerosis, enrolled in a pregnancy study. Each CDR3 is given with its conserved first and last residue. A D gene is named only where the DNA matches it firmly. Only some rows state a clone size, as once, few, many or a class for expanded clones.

CASSQDLLTGGPKGGELFF | TGCGCCAGCAGCCAAGATCTTCTGACGGGGGGTCCCAAGGGCGGGGAGCTGTTTTTT | TRBD2 | TRBV4-3 | once | TRBJ2-2
CASSFTILRGYTF | TGTGCCAGCAGTTTTACTATTCTTCGGGGCTACACCTTC | - | TRBV6-5 | - | TRBJ1-2
CASNSPGLARRRYEQYF | TGTGCCAGCAACTCACCGGGACTAGCGAGACGCAGATACGAGCAGTACTTC | TRBD2 | TRBV11-2 | - | TRBJ2-7
CASSDRQGADTQYF | TGTGCCAGCAGCGACAGGCAGGGGGCTGATACGCAGTATTTT | TRBD1 | TRBV5-8 | - | TRBJ2-3
CASSQDGGLTVYNEQFF | TGTGCCAGCAGCCAAGACGGTGGTCTTACCGTATACAATGAGCAGTTCTTC | - | TRBV4-2 | - | TRBJ2-1
CASRDRGTRGYTF | TGTGCCTCAAGGGACAGGGGGACCCGGGGCTACACCTTC | TRBD1 | TRBV19 | few | TRBJ1-2
CASSSTTGGGVHEQYF | TGTGCCAGCAGTTCTACTACAGGGGGCGGGGTACACGAGCAGTACTTC | TRBD1 | TRBV28 | - | TRBJ2-7
CASSQERENQPQHF | TGCGCCAGCAGCCAAGAGAGGGAAAATCAGCCCCAGCATTTT | - | TRBV4-1 | - | TRBJ1-5
CASSERNPYEQYF | TGTGCCAGCAGTGAACGAAATCCCTACGAGCAGTACTTC | - | TRBV6-1 | - | TRBJ2-7
CASSQEGGRTGELFF | TGTGCCAGCAGTCAGGAGGGAGGTCGGACCGGGGAGCTGTTTTTT | - | TRBV6-6 | - | TRBJ2-2
CASSFKTGVEQYF | TGCGCCAGCAGCTTTAAGACAGGGGTCGAGCAGTACTTC | TRBD1 | TRBV5-1 | - | TRBJ2-7
CASSLFGAGGPYEQYF | TGTGCCAGCAGTTTATTTGGGGCAGGGGGACCCTACGAGCAGTACTTC | TRBD1 | TRBV28 | - | TRBJ2-7